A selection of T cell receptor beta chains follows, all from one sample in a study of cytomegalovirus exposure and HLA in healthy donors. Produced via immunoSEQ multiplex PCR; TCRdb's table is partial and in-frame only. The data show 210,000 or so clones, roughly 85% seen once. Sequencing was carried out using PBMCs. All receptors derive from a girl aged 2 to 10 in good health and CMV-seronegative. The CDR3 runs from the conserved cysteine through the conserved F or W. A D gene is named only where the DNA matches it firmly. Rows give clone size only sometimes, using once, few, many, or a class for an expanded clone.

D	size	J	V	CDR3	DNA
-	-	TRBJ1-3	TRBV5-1	CASSFNTGSVGNTIYF	TGCGCCAGCAGCTTCAACACAGGGAGCGTTGGAAACACCATATATTTT
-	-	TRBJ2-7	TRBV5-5	CASSLIGGGSSYEQYF	TGTGCCAGCAGCTTAATCGGTGGGGGCTCCTCCTACGAGCAGTACTTC
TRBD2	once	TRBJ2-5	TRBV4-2	CASSQGLAGGRETQYF	TGTGCCAGCAGCCAAGGCCTAGCGGGGGGTCGGGAGACCCAGTACTTC
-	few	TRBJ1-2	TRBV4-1	CASSQGSGDGYTF	TGCGCCAGCAGCCAAGGTTCAGGGGATGGCTACACCTTC
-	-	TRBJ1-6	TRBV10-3	CAISDSDSPLHF	TGTGCCATCAGTGACAGCGATTCACCCCTCCACTTT
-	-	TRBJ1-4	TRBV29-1	CSVTTGTAKLFF	TGCAGCGTCACAACAGGGACGGCAAAACTGTTTTTT
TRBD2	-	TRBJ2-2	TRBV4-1	CASSQGSGGIPGELFF	TGCGCCAGCAGCCAAGGGAGCGGGGGGATTCCCGGGGAGCTGTTTTTT
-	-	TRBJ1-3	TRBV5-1	CASSLEVRSISGNTIYF	TGCGCCAGCAGCTTGGAAGTCCGGAGTATCTCTGGAAACACCATATATTTT
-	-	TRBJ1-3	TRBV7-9	CASSRRQNSGNTIYF	TGTGCCAGCAGCAGAAGACAGAACTCTGGAAACACCATATATTTT
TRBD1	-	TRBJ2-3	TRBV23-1	CASSQYLRQGDTDTQYF	TGCGCCAGCAGTCAATACCTCCGACAGGGGGACACAGATACGCAGTATTTT
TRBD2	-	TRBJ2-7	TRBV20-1	CSASSGYEQYF	TGCAGTGCTTCTAGCGGCTACGAGCAGTACTTC
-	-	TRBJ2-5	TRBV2	CASSEPSAGETQYF	TGTGCCAGCAGTGAGCCCAGCGCGGGAGAGACCCAGTACTTC
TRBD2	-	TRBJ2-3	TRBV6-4	CASSEGGTSGSDTQYF	TGTGCCAGCAGTGAAGGGGGGACTAGCGGGTCCGATACGCAGTATTTT
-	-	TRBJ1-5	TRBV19	CASSIDSVWATQPQHF	TGTGCCAGTAGTATAGACTCCGTGTGGGCCACTCAGCCCCAGCATTTT
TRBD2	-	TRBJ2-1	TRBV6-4	CASSRTSGEQGEQFF	TGTGCCAGCAGTAGAACTAGCGGGGAGCAAGGTGAGCAGTTCTTC
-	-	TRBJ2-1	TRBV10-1	CASSYREGDPQFF	TGCGCCAGCAGTTACAGGGAAGGTGATCCCCAGTTCTTC
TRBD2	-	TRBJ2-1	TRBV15	CATSGLRLALYNEQFF	TGTGCCACCAGCGGGTTACGACTAGCTTTGTACAATGAGCAGTTCTTC
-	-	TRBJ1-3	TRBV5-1	CASSLSGGDTGNTIYF	TGCGCCAGCAGCTTGAGCGGGGGCGACACTGGAAACACCATATATTTT
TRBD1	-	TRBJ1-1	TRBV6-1	CASSEGTGDRNTEAFF	TGTGCCAGCAGTGAAGGGACAGGGGATCGGAACACTGAAGCTTTCTTT
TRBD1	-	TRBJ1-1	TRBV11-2	CASSGSGGYTEAFF	TGTGCCAGCAGCGGATCAGGGGGCTACACTGAAGCTTTCTTT
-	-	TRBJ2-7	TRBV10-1	CASSTSSYEQYF	TGCGCCAGCAGTACTAGCTCCTACGAGCAGTACTTC
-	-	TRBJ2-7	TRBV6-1	CASRRGIYEQYF	TGTGCCAGCAGAAGGGGGATCTACGAGCAGTACTTC
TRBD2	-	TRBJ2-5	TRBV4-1	CASSQVPFGGLAGAGTQYF	TGCGCCAGCAGCCAAGTCCCGTTCGGGGGACTAGCGGGGGCCGGGACCCAGTACTTC
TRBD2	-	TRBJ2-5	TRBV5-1	CASSWGSSGRATETQYF	TGCGCCAGCAGCTGGGGGTCTAGCGGGAGGGCCACGGAGACCCAGTACTTC
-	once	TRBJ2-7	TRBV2	CASSETLVLNEQYF	TGTGCCAGCAGTGAAACACTAGTTTTGAACGAGCAGTACTTC
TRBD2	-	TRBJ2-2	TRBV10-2	CASRTTGGYTGELFF	TGCGCCAGCAGAACAACGGGAGGGTACACCGGGGAGCTGTTTTTT
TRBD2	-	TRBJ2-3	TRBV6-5	CASSYLRLAGADTQYF	TGTGCCAGCAGTTACCTTCGGCTAGCGGGAGCAGATACGCAGTATTTT
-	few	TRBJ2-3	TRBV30	CAWRRRELVHTQYF	TGTGCCTGGAGACGACGGGAGTTAGTCCATACGCAGTATTTT
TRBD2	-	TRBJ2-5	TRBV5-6	CASSGGASGVYQETQYF	TGTGCCAGCAGCGGAGGGGCGAGCGGGGTTTACCAAGAGACCCAGTACTTC
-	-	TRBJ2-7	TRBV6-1	CASGLGEQYF	TGTGCCAGCGGACTGGGGGAGCAGTACTTC
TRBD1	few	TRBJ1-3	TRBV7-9	CASTQGADGNTIYF	TGTGCCAGCACGCAGGGGGCGGATGGAAACACCATATATTTT
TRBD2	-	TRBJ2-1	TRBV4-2	CASSQVLAGGRNNEQFF	TGTGCCAGCAGCCAAGTACTAGCGGGGGGGCGAAACAATGAGCAGTTCTTC
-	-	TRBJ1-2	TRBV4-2	CASSQEEARRYGYTF	TGTGCCAGCAGCCAAGAAGAGGCCAGAAGATATGGCTACACCTTC
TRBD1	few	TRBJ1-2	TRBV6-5	CASSYRTGYGYTF	TGTGCCAGCAGTTACCGGACAGGCTATGGCTACACCTTC
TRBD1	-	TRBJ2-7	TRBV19	CASRGQGNLGEQYF	TGTGCCAGTAGGGGACAGGGGAACTTGGGCGAGCAGTACTTC
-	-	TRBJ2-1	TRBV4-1	CASSRSSSVGNEQFF	TGCGCCAGCAGCCGTTCCTCTTCAGTTGGCAATGAGCAGTTCTTC
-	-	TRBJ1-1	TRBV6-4	CASSVATEAFF	TGTGCCAGCAGTGTGGCCACTGAAGCTTTCTTT
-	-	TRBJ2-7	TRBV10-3	CAISEYSSYEQYF	TGTGCCATCAGTGAGTACAGCTCCTACGAGCAGTACTTC
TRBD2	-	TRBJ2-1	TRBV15	CATSIGGGVDEQFF	TGTGCCACCAGCATAGGCGGGGGGGTAGATGAGCAGTTCTTC
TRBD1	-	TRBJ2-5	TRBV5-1	CASSFRLGQGPKETQYF	TGCGCCAGCAGCTTCCGCTTGGGACAGGGACCCAAAGAGACCCAGTACTTC
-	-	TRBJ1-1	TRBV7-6	CASSSERGTEAFF	TGTGCCAGCAGCTCAGAAAGGGGTACTGAAGCTTTCTTT
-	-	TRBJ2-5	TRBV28	CASSLSVQYQETQYF	TGTGCCAGCAGTTTAAGCGTCCAGTACCAAGAGACCCAGTACTTC
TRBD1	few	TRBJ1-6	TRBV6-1	CASRRTGLNSPLHF	TGTGCCAGCAGGAGGACAGGGTTAAATTCACCCCTCCACTTT
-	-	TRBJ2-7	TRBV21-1	CASSKGNYGGYEQYF	TGTGCCAGCAGCAAAGGGAATTACGGAGGGTACGAGCAGTACTTC
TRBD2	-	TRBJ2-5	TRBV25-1	CASSELAGGSQETQYF	TGTGCCAGCAGTGAATTGGCGGGGGGATCTCAAGAGACCCAGTACTTC
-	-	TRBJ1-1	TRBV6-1	CASSESNLNTEAFF	TGTGCCAGCAGTGAGAGTAACTTGAACACTGAAGCTTTCTTT
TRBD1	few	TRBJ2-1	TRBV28	CASSEVDRVPSSYNEQFF	TGTGCCAGCAGTGAGGTGGACAGGGTTCCCAGCTCCTACAATGAGCAGTTCTTC
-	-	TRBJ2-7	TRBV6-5	CASSPSGGYPGEQYF	TGTGCCAGCAGCCCCTCGGGGGGCTATCCGGGGGAGCAGTACTTC
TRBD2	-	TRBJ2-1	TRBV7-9	CALGLIMPHLAGERGEQFF	TGTGCCCTCGGATTAATTATGCCCCATCTAGCGGGAGAACGGGGTGAGCAGTTCTTC
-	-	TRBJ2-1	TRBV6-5	CASSPTSYNEQFF	TGTGCCAGCAGCCCTACTAGCTACAATGAGCAGTTCTTC
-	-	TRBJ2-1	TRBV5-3	CARSLLGVSYNEQFF	TGTGCCAGAAGCTTGTTAGGGGTCTCCTACAATGAGCAGTTCTTC
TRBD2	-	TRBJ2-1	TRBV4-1	CASSQAGTRWDEQFF	TGCGCCAGCAGCCAAGCTGGGACTAGGTGGGATGAGCAGTTCTTC
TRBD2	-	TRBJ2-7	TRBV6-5	CASSYKGGGSSYEQYF	TGTGCCAGCAGTTACAAGGGCGGGGGTAGCTCCTACGAGCAGTACTTC
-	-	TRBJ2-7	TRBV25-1	CASMAGPPYEQYF	TGTGCCAGCATGGCGGGGCCGCCCTACGAGCAGTACTTC
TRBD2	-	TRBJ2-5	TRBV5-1	CASSWGASGGPYETQYF	TGCGCCAGCAGCTGGGGGGCTAGCGGGGGGCCGTATGAGACCCAGTACTTC
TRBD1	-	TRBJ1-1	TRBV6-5	CASSYSEDRGAEAFF	TGTGCCAGCAGTTACTCCGAGGACAGGGGCGCTGAAGCTTTCTTT
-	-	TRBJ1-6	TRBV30	CACPGRGPTYNSPLHF	TGTGCCTGTCCGGGGAGGGGCCCGACCTATAATTCACCCCTCCACTTT